Described below is a single TCR beta chain sequence and its context. This CDR3 has 18 residues. Per the germline V gene, CDR1 is LNHDA and CDR2 is SQIVND (reference sequence). J lost 5 bases, V lost 6 bases, and 12 bases had no gene match. In the authors' methods: Reference gene primer amplification in the assay estimated nucleated cell counts. The repertoire was sequenced with immunoSEQ multiplex PCR; TCRdb's copy has only in-frame clones and lacks some. The DNA gave D and trimming, while V, J and clone size come from that table. The table records about 260,000 clones, about 87% of them present only once. Cohort assignment relied on participant-reported clinical history. Resolution of symptoms, clearance, or two negative PCRs was present in recovered Cohort 3 donors. These data are taken from a study of blood T cell repertoires in COVID-19. About the study: PBMCs, B-cell-depleted T cells, or T cells were the source of the cDNA or gDNA that made up the material.

The sequencing sample was made of PBMCs or T cells enriched from blood (not recorded which). The chain carries TRBV19 and TRBJ2-1, with TRBD2 identical over 14 bases. The TCR was taken from a woman aged 50 to 60 who had recovered from COVID-19. The CDR3 spells CASSGHGLAGGVNNEQFF. The CDR3 bases are TGTGCCAGTAGCGGACACGGACTAGCGGGAGGTGTAAACAATGAGCAGTTCTTC.